Given below is one TCR beta chain in context. The specificity of this receptor is unknown. There are no base qualities to consult, and no much larger clone falls within one base. Receptor libraries were prepared by the immunoSEQ multiplex PCR assay. For the multiplex PCR, a mixture combining 60 forward primers for TCR Vbeta segments and 13 reverse primers for TCR Jbeta segments was used. Amplification of the CDR3 region of rearranged TCR beta genes was performed with a multiplex PCR assay on genomic DNA. The Illumina HiSeq System was used to sequence the amplified TCR beta libraries as 87-base-pair reads. The paper's processing steps were these. In a later analysis, about 80 million unique TCR beta chains were counted across the 666 repertoires, and roughly 11 million of these chains were shared by at least two donors. Raw reads were error-corrected and collapsed into unique sequences by a nearest-neighbor algorithm in which closely related sequences were merged to remove PCR and sequencing errors. To assign V, D and J gene segments, CDR3 sequences were aligned to IMGT reference sequences. For a sequence to be retained, a match of at least six nucleotides to both a V gene segment and a J gene segment was required. Rearrangements were called productive when the CDR3 lacked stop codons and stayed in frame with V and J; all others were non-productive. CDR3 was defined by IMGT convention, running from the second conserved V-encoded cysteine to the conserved J-encoded phenylalanine. The earlier analysis of 450 to 750 of the donors excluded any sequence lacking an unambiguous match to a single V gene segment. An earlier analysis of 550 to 650 of the donors classified V segments as functional when productive rearrangements were above 56.7% and as segregating when the standard deviation between donors was above 5%. A statistical classification framework was developed to diagnose cytomegalovirus status using the catalog of TCR beta chain sequences. In a later analysis, TCR nucleotide sequences were compared against IMGT/GENE-DB human TR gene sequences so that V and J genes could be assigned. A later analysis assigned CDR3 sequences and most-parsimonious VDJ recombination scenarios with the TCRdist pipeline. In a later analysis, each TCR beta chain was defined by its CDR3 amino acid sequence together with its V-gene family, and reads lacking a unique V-gene family were excluded. As a way to deal with suspected cross-contamination and a sequencing artifact, a later analysis dropped 500 to 700 nucleotide sequences that were highly shared and had low generation probability. In a later analysis, a clonal expansion index was calculated for each public chain from normalized within-repertoire ranks of inferred template counts. Generation probabilities in a later analysis came from a VDJ recombination model fitted to out-of-frame rearrangements, and those results were checked against IGoR. In a later analysis, hypergeometric tests were used to score TCR-TCR, TCR-HLA and TCR-CMV co-occurrence, with a repertoire-size bias correction applied to TCR pairs. A later analysis estimated false discovery rates by permuting HLA or CMV assignments 20 times. In a later analysis, co-occurring TCRs were grouped with DBSCAN, and TCRdist sequence similarity was added when clustering was performed within HLA-allele-positive subsets. Repertoires with fewer than 30,000 or more than 120,000 public chains were left out of co-occurrence clustering, as were roughly five repertoires with anomalous nucleotide sharing. TCRdb mirrors the immuneACCESS table, restricted to in-frame sequences. Some clones are absent from its copies; in checked studies, under half trace to an unresolved V gene, and the reason for the others is unknown. V and J calls and clone size are copied from that table; D and trimming were computed from the DNA. The sample profile shows approximately 300,000 clones; around four fifths of them were found once. Clones ranked in the top ten supply roughly 2% of the sample.

The data stem from a study of cytomegalovirus exposure and HLA in healthy donors (dated by TCRdb to the late 2010s). Turning to the overall study: According to an earlier analysis of a few hundred of the donors, 150 million to 200 million T cells yielded 120 million or so unique TCR beta sequences and less than 300 Gb of sequence data. The number of donors typed differed by locus, with 629-630 for A, B, C, DRB1 and DQB1, roughly 520 for DQA1, under 610 for DPA1, and 400 to 490 for DPB1. High-throughput TCR immunosequencing, statistical association of individual TCRs with disease status, and machine learning were combined to predict cytomegalovirus infection status. Donor age, sex, ethnicity and CMV serostatus were compiled alongside the repertoire data. HLA typing included class I and class II loci at four-digit resolution. Of the 300 to 450 genotyped donors, about 80% fell in the genetic ancestry cluster associated with self-reported Caucasian donors. An earlier analysis of around 580 of the donors used high-throughput TCR beta sequencing to judge whether each TCR beta V gene segment behaved as functional or pseudogenic. Roughly 320 gigabases of sequencing data and 70 million to 100 million unique TCR sequences made up an early release that covered roughly 670 HLA-typed donors. A few DR-DQ haplotypes were handled as single units for association and clustering because linkage in the cohort was strong. Genome-wide SNP genotypes for about 65% of the 666 donors were used in a later genetic analysis, which treated that subset as a discovery cohort. To study patterns of TCR occurrence, a later analysis re-analyzed previously published TCR beta repertoires from 500 to 850 donors and added high-resolution HLA genotyping. Across some 400 genotyped donors of the cohort, an average of 235,054 unique TCR beta nucleotide sequences per donor were sequenced, and about a sixth of those sequences were non-productive. All discovery cohort repertoires had been generated on a single sequencing platform. Rather than using new phenotypic data, the later analysis identified candidate immune exposures from TCR beta sequences and from how often those sequences occurred across donors. The T cell repertoires of around 730 subjects were profiled by immunosequencing and related to cytomegalovirus serostatus. A separate validation cohort of more than 100 different subjects was used in addition to the approximately 610-subject first cohort. The study was designed to test whether signatures of past pathogen exposure could be identified by cataloging public T cell receptors.

In total, just over 650 healthy bone marrow donors made up the cohort. All cohort members were sampled while nominally healthy, although unrecorded immune exposures were likely present. The donor was CMV seropositive and was included in the group of 250 to 300 seropositive cohort members. A peripheral blood sample was provided by each donor, and peripheral blood mononuclear cells were used for TCR beta sequencing. The Qiagen DNeasy Blood Extraction Kit was used to extract genomic DNA from the blood cell samples. Here is what the overall study found, with its caveats: For the cohort, immune exposure information was limited to CMV serostatus. In vitro tests confirmed that a few of the cytomegalovirus-associated TCR beta chains recognize cytomegalovirus antigens. A later genetic analysis associated a missense DCLRE1C variant with V-gene and J-gene trimming of TCR beta chains, and an independent cohort replicated the association. While some public TCRs were present in many individuals, most TCR sequences turned up only very rarely across donors. According to a later analysis, parvovirus B19, influenza, CMV and Epstein-Barr virus appeared linked to several top co-occurrence clusters. The earlier analysis of almost 600 of the donors excluded 15 to 20 rarely observed V segments, including chromosome 9 orphons, because counts were too low. A total of roughly 160 TCR beta chains were listed by the study as associated with cytomegalovirus. A later analysis found that most CMV-associated TCR beta chains appeared HLA-restricted, with HLA associations seemingly driven largely by CMV exposure. Because some donors lacked HLA typing at each locus, the association tests relied only on the typed subset. It was suggested by the authors that the approach could potentially be generalized to other disease states and immunological phenotypes. In a later analysis, HLA-associated TCR beta chains showed more clonal expansion and lower generation probabilities than non-associated chains that were equally common. Compared with the approximately 720-donor mean, donors in an Asian-associated ancestry cluster had fewer N-insertions in productive TCRs, according to a later genetic analysis. Roughly uniform sequencing depth across donors was assumed in presence/absence analyses, although this assumption may not hold. At a false discovery rate of 0.05, a later analysis linked 16,951 TCR beta sequences to specific HLA alleles. An earlier analysis of approximately 540 of the donors showed that most TCR beta V segments appeared in productive rearrangements either about 90% or about 30% of the time, which broadly matched IMGT annotations. Strong co-occurrence of HLA alleles, especially DR and DQ, made assigning TCR associations to individual alleles difficult. In a later analysis, TCR association rates were found to vary across HLA loci, with the most associated TCRs seen for DRB1 alleles and the fewest for HLA-C alleles. In this cohort, only TCR beta chains were sequenced, and detectable features were limited by the absence of alpha or paired-chain data. A group of highly shared sequence variants was considered likely to be a technical artifact of the sequencing pipeline. The classifier was reported to diagnose cytomegalovirus status with high specificity and sensitivity in both the original cohort and the validation cohort. A further reported finding was that TCR beta sequences accurately predicted the HLA-A and HLA-B alleles for most subjects in the first cohort. Because the 87-base-pair reads could not distinguish some IMGT-functional V segments, including TRBV6-2 and TRBV6-3, those segments were excluded. Correlated functional status among segregating V segments might be attributable to linkage disequilibrium, but an unknown experimental factor could not be ruled out.

The germline V gene specifies SQVTM as CDR1 and ANQGSEA as CDR2. Including the terminal cysteine and phenylalanine, the CDR3 comprises 14 residues. The read is trimmed to its CDR3 DNA, 42 bases read in frame from base 1. V is reduced by 0 bases and J by 2 bases, leaving a spacing of 10 bases between them. The sequenced material came from PBMCs. The chain links TRBV29-1 with TRBJ1-1; confidence is insufficient to name the D gene. This TCR derives from a woman in her thirties or forties in good health and CMV-seropositive. The CDR3 reads as follows: CSVEDRTVNTEAFF. The DNA reads TGCAGCGTTGAAGATCGCACAGTTAACACTGAAGCTTTCTTT.